The 4 T cell receptor beta chains below come from one sample, sequenced in a study of Ad26.COV2.S vaccination and SARS-CoV-2 variants. Assay used: immunoSEQ multiplex PCR; TCRdb lists only in-frame clones, some missing. The sample lists about 220,000 clones; 85% to 90% were seen once. Treatment of the sample: some 20 received Ad26.COV2.S at low or high dose, single or two shots; 5 received placebo; per-sample allocation not given. Sampling was done on day 63 after the first vaccine or placebo injection. The sequencing here drew on peripheral blood, taken in a trial of Ad26.COV2.S vaccine versus placebo. Receptors originate from a person aged 18-60 years who received the Ad26.COV2.S COVID-19 vaccine or a placebo.

This clone was found once. The V and J genes are TRBV14 and TRBJ1-1; tentatively, D is TRBD1 (5 bases). In germline, CDR1 is SGHDN, CDR2 FVKESK. Trimming took 3 bases from V and 6 from J, leaving 5 bases between them. The CDR3 spans 11 residues. The CDR3 DNA reads TGTGCCAGCAGCCAGGGGGCTGAAGCTTTCTTT. Its translation: CASSQGAEAFF.

The chain uses TRBV7-3 and TRBJ2-3; no reliable D call. Looked up from germline, CDR1 is SGHTA and CDR2 is FQGTGA. V dropped 8 bases and J dropped 0 bases, with 12 bases sitting between them. The CDR3 extends over 14 amino acids. The CDR3 coding sequence is TGTGCCAGCGCCAACGGCCCTAGCACAGATACGCAGTATTTT. This encodes CASANGPSTDTQYF.

This rearrangement joins TRBV28 to TRBJ2-7; TRBD2 agrees at 10 bases. After removal of 4 bases from V and 5 bases from J, the junction contained 11 bases not matched to a gene. Germline V gene lookup returns CDR1 MDHEN and CDR2 SYDVKM. The CDR3 runs 16 residues. DNA of the CDR3: TGTGCCAGCAGTTCCGATTTAGCGGGAGGTCGGCACGAGCAGTACTTC. Translating it yields CASSSDLAGGRHEQYF.

The V call is TRBV7-6, the J call TRBJ1-4, with D tentatively TRBD1 (5 bases). V lost 1 base to trimming and J lost 4 bases, with 16 bases between them. CDR1 is SGHVS and CDR2 is FNYEAQ in the germline V gene. This CDR3 has 17 residues. CDR3 amino acids: CASSLVGQGRGNEKLFF. In DNA, the CDR3 is TGTGCCAGCAGCTTAGTTGGGCAGGGTCGCGGTAATGAAAAACTGTTTTTT.